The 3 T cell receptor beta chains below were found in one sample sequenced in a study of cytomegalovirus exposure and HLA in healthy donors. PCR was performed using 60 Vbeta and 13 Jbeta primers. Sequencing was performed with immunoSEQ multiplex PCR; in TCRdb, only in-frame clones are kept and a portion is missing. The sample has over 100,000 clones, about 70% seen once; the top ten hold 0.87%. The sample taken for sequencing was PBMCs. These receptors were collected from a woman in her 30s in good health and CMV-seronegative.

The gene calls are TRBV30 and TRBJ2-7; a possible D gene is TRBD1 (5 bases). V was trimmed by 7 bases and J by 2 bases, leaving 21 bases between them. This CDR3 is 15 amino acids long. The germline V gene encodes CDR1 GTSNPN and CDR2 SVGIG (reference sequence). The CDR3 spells CAFDVSLTGTYEQYF. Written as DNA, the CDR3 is TGTGCCTTTGATGTTTCATTAACAGGCACCTACGAGCAGTACTTC.

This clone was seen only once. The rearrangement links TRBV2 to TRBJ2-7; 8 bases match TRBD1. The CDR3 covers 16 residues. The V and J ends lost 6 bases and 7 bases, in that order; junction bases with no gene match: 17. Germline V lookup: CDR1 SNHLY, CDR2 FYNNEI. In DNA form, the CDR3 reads TGTGCCAGCAGCGCAATGGACAGGGTACTAACGGAGGAGCAGTACTTC. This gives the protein CASSAMDRVLTEEQYF.

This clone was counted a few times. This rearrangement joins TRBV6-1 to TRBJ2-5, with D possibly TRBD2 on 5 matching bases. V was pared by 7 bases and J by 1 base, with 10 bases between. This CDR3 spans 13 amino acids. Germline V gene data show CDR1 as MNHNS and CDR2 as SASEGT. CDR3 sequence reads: CASKAGPQETQYF. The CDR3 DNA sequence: TGTGCCAGCAAGGCGGGCCCCCAAGAGACCCAGTACTTC.